The 19 T cell receptor beta chains reported below all come from one sample, sequenced in a study of neurological immune-mediated disorders. TCRdb redid the calling of the 5' RACE reads with MiXCR, one entry per CDR3 protein. The repertoire holds roughly 30,000 distinct CDR3 sequences, with about 14% as singletons. Noted time point: technical triplicate 2. Sequenced material: CD4+ T cells from blood. Receptors were obtained from a female donor with HTLV-1-associated myelopathy (HAM/TSP).

Ten or more counts support this clonotype. The chain employs TRBV10-3 and TRBJ1-6; D is undetermined. The germline V gene has CDR1 ENHRY and CDR2 SYGVKD. This CDR3 contains 15 residues. Trimming cost V 0 bases and J 2 bases, with 5 bases left between them. The CDR3 spells CAISESTAYNSPLHF. As DNA, the CDR3 is TGTGCCATCAGTGAGTCCACAGCCTATAATTCACCCCTCCACTTT.

Regarding this clonotype: Compared with germline, one end of the junction differs, possibly owing to a read error. The J gene is TRBJ2-7, the V gene TRBV5-6; D is possibly TRBD1 or TRBD2 (5 bases each). The CDR3 is made up of 15 amino acids. Per the germline V gene, CDR1 is SGHDT and CDR2 is YYEEEE. The CDR3 is CACSVVGGGGDEQYF. CDR3 bases: TGTGCCTGCAGCGTTGTTGGGGGTGGAGGCGACGAGCAGTACTTC.

This clonotype was detected many times. This chain links TRBV6-5 with TRBJ1-2; no definite D call. CDR1 is MNHEY and CDR2 is SVGAGI in the germline V gene. The V end lost 5 bases, the J end lost 4 bases, and 14 bases lay between the germline ends. The CDR3 runs to 14 residues. CDR3 region: CASSIRVGVYGYTF. CDR3 DNA sequence: TGTGCCAGCAGTATCCGGGTCGGGGTCTATGGCTACACCTTC.

This chain joins TRBV20-1 and TRBJ1-3, with D possibly being TRBD1 (6 bases). CDR3 length: 14 amino acids. Germline-derived CDR1 and CDR2 are DFQATT and SNEGSKA (reference sequence). Trimming removed 6 bases from V and 2 bases from J, with 14 bases in between. The CDR3 here is CSAGAGATGNTIYF. CDR3 nucleotides: TGCAGTGCGGGAGCAGGGGCGACTGGAAACACCATATATTTT.

About this clonotype itself: Germline and junction disagree at one end, which may indicate a read error. The chain employs TRBV6-2 or TRBV6-3 and TRBJ2-2; the match to TRBD2 covers 7 bases. Germline CDR1 is MNHEY and CDR2 is SVGEGT. CDR3 length equals 16 residues. The CDR3 DNA reads TGTGCAAGCAGTTACGATGGCGGGAGCGGAACCGGGGATCTGTTTTTT. It translates to CASSYDGGSGTGDLFF.

This clonotype was seen many times. The V call is TRBV6-5, the J call TRBJ2-1; no definite D call. Germline-derived CDR1 and CDR2 are MNHEY and SVGAGI. CDR3 size: 11 residues. V was pared by 6 bases and J by 5 bases, with 5 bases between. The chain's CDR3 is CASRRHNEQFF. Written as DNA, the CDR3 is TGTGCCAGCAGACGCCACAATGAGCAGTTCTTC.

This clonotype is deemed medium-sized. The V gene is TRBV6-5, the J gene TRBJ1-6; the D gene is possibly TRBD1 (6 bases). CDR3 length equals 15 residues. The V gene lost 5 bases and the J gene lost 9 bases, with 17 bases spanning the gap. Germline V gene lookup returns CDR1 MNHEY and CDR2 SVGAGI. The CDR3 nucleotides read TGTGCCAGCAGTAAGGGGGACAACGGGTTTTCACCCCTCCACTTT. Protein sequence: CASSKGDNGFSPLHF.

This clonotype was counted many times. The V and J genes are TRBV11-3 and TRBJ2-5, with D perhaps TRBD2 (5 bases). The CDR3 is made up of 15 amino acids. CDR1 is SGHNT and CDR2 is YENEEA in the germline V gene. V lost 0 bases, J lost 2 bases, and 10 bases lay in between. The CDR3 sequence is CASSLEFTRQETQYF. The CDR3 coding sequence is TGTGCCAGCAGCTTAGAGTTTACTAGACAAGAGACCCAGTACTTC.

In its sample, this clonotype was seen many times. The junction does not match germline at one end; this may be a read error. This chain links TRBV5-1 with TRBJ2-6; D assignment may be TRBD1 or TRBD2 (5 bases each). Germline V gene lookup returns CDR1 SGHRS and CDR2 YFSETQ. This CDR3 contains 17 residues. Written as DNA, the CDR3 is TGCGCCAACAGCTTGGGACCCCCGGAATCTGGGGCCAACGTCCTGACTTTC. Translated, it gives CANSLGPPESGANVLTF.

This clonotype was recorded at least ten times. The chain uses TRBV5-6 and TRBJ2-7; TRBD2 matches 10 bases. The CDR3 runs to 13 residues. Germline V gene lookup returns CDR1 SGHDT and CDR2 YYEEEE. J gave up 4 bases and V 4 bases, and 2 bases lay outside the gene matches. The CDR3: CASSPTSGYEQYF. The DNA for the CDR3 is TGTGCCAGCAGCCCGACTAGCGGGTACGAGCAGTACTTC.

This clonotype was recorded at least ten times. The chain couples TRBV18 to TRBJ2-4; 8 positions agree with TRBD1. Trimming cost V 2 bases and J 0 bases; bases outside gene matches: 3. Germline CDR1 KGHSH, CDR2 LQKENI. The CDR3 runs 16 residues. The CDR3 DNA reads TGTGCCAGCTCACCAGGGACAGGACTAGCCAAAAACATTCAGTACTTC. Residues: CASSPGTGLAKNIQYF.

This clonotype was observed many times. The gene calls are TRBV12-3 or TRBV12-4 and TRBJ1-1, with a weak D call TRBD1 (5 bases). Trimming stripped 7 bases from V and 2 bases from J, with 11 bases between. The CDR3 sequence is 13 residues long. CDR3 protein: CASTTDRNTEAFF. The CDR3 DNA sequence: TGTGCCAGCACAACAGACAGAAACACTGAAGCTTTCTTT.

In this sample, this clonotype turned up many times. V usage is TRBV20-1 and J usage is TRBJ2-7; 7 nucleotides agree with TRBD1. The CDR3 is 12 amino acids. Per the germline V gene, CDR1 is DFQATT and CDR2 is SNEGSKA (reference sequence). J gave up 3 bases and V 2 bases, and 1 base lay outside the gene matches. The CDR3 DNA sequence: TGCAGTGCTAGACAGGGGGACTACGAGCAGTACTTC. Encoded protein: CSARQGDYEQYF.

This clonotype was counted a few times. CDR3 loop: CASSAVQVGYTF. The CDR3 DNA sequence: TGTGCCAGCAGTGCTGTCCAGGTTGGCTACACCTTC. V and J are TRBV2 and TRBJ1-2; no firm D call. This CDR3 region has 12 residues. The V end was cut by 4 bases, the J end by 7 bases, with 10 bases between. The germline V gene has CDR1 SNHLY and CDR2 FYNNEI.

A remark on this clonotype: At one end, the junction sequence differs from germline, possibly due to a read error. The CDR3 region has the DNA TGTGACAGCAGCCAAGGCAATCTCGGGGAGCTGTTTTTT. Translated, it gives CDSSQGNLGELFF. V usage is TRBV3-1 and J usage is TRBJ2-2; D not certain. Germline assignment: CDR1 LGHDT and CDR2 YNNKEL (reference sequence). CDR3 length: 13 amino acids. The whole variable domain, filled in from reference TRBV3-1 and TRBJ2-2, reads DTAVSQTPKYLVTQMGNDKSIKCEQNLGHDTMYWYKQDSKKFLKIMFSYNNKELIINETVPNRFSPKSPDKAHLNLHINSLELGDSAVYFCDSSQGNLGELFFGEGSRLTVL.

The rearrangement uses TRBV18 and TRBJ2-5; 7 bases map to TRBD2. CDR1 is KGHSH, CDR2 LQKENI, per germline. Trimming at V came to 2 bases and at J to 3 bases, leaving 3 bases not matched to a gene. The CDR3 is 14 residues long. CDR3 in amino acids: CASSPVGTKETQYF. The CDR3 bases are TGTGCCAGCTCACCAGTGGGGACTAAAGAGACCCAGTACTTC.

This clonotype was counted ten times or more. The rearrangement uses TRBV20-1 and TRBJ2-3; D might be TRBD1 or TRBD2, each matching 6 bases. The V and J ends lost 3 bases and 1 base respectively, with 26 bases between them. The CDR3 runs 19 residues. Germline V CDR1 and CDR2: DFQATT, SNEGSKA (reference sequence). CDR3 loop: CSASERRGAGGIGTDTQYF. The CDR3 DNA reads TGCAGTGCTAGCGAAAGAAGGGGGGCTGGGGGGATCGGCACAGATACGCAGTATTTT.

This clonotype was found many times. The chain recombines TRBV7-2 with TRBJ2-2; TRBD2 matches 7 bases. CDR3 size: 14 residues. Germline-derived CDR1 and CDR2 are SGHTA and FQGNSA. J lost 2 bases, V lost 9 bases, and 6 bases had no gene match. This chain's CDR3 is CARGVAGNTGELFF. The CDR3 nucleotides read TGTGCCAGAGGGGTAGCGGGTAACACCGGGGAGCTGTTTTTT.

This clonotype has a count of ten or more. This chain uses TRBV4-1 with TRBJ2-7, with a possible D match to TRBD1 (5 bases). V was cut by 2 bases and J by 3 bases, with 14 bases left in between. The CDR3 covers 15 residues. Germline CDR1 MGHRA, CDR2 YSYEKL. This CDR3 reads CASSQFIWQGYEQYF. CDR3 in DNA: TGCGCCAGCAGCCAATTCATCTGGCAGGGCTACGAGCAGTACTTC.